Following are 23 T cell receptor beta chains from one sample sequenced in a study of blood T cell repertoires in COVID-19. Method: immunoSEQ multiplex PCR; TCRdb's copy keeps in-frame clones and lacks some. The table lists around 380,000 clones, roughly four fifths of them singletons. Sample: peripheral blood. The receptors come from a human donor with acute or convalescent COVID-19. The donor label of this sample is uncertain.

The genes are TRBV4-1 and TRBJ1-5, with D maybe TRBD1 (6 bases). V was pared by 1 base and J by 2 bases, with 9 bases between. This CDR3 comprises 15 residues. Germline lookup yields CDR1 MGHRA and CDR2 YSYEKL. The CDR3 sequence: CASSQGGGGNQPQHF. DNA for the CDR3: TGCGCCAGCAGCCAAGGCGGGGGCGGCAATCAGCCCCAGCATTTT.

The V and J genes are TRBV19 and TRBJ1-2; 7 bases line up with TRBD1. Trimming at V came to 4 bases and at J to 8 bases, leaving 10 bases not matched to a gene. Germline lookup yields CDR1 LNHDA and CDR2 SQIVND (reference sequence). CDR3 length equals 14 residues. The CDR3 loop is CASSTRQGSGGYTF. DNA of the CDR3: TGTGCCAGTAGTACCCGACAGGGCTCAGGAGGCTACACCTTC.

The chain carries TRBV2 and TRBJ1-3; D gene uncertain. The CDR3 consists of 13 residues. Germline lookup yields CDR1 SNHLY and CDR2 FYNNEI. Trimming shortened V by 4 bases and J by 3 bases, and 7 bases separated the two germline ends. In nucleotides, the CDR3 is TGTGCCAGCAGTGGGGAGGTTGGAAACACCATATATTTT. Translating it yields CASSGEVGNTIYF.

The chain recombines TRBV29-1 with TRBJ2-7; 11 nucleotides align to TRBD1. The CDR3 loop spans 13 amino acids. Germline V gives CDR1 SQVTM, CDR2 ANQGSEA. J lost 3 bases, V lost 7 bases, and 5 bases had no gene match. DNA of the CDR3: TGCAGCGCTGGGGACAGGGGGAACTACGAGCAGTACTTC. Translating it yields CSAGDRGNYEQYF.

This clone was observed once. This chain joins TRBV7-9 and TRBJ1-4; a possible D gene is TRBD1 (5 bases). Between the trimmed V and J ends, which lost 3 bases and 5 bases, there was a span of 19 bases. The germline CDR1 and CDR2 sequences are SEHNR and FQNEAQ (reference sequence). The CDR3 is 17 amino acids. CDR3 loop: CASSFSSEGARNEKLFF. Here the CDR3 DNA reads TGTGCCAGCAGCTTTTCGTCAGAAGGGGCACGCAATGAAAAACTGTTTTTT. The full variable domain, completed using reference TRBV7-9 and TRBJ1-4, is DTGVSQNPRHKITKRGQNVTFRCDPISEHNRLYWYRQTLGQGPEFLTYFQNEAQLEKSRLLSDRFSAERPKGSFSTLEIQRTEQGDSAMYLCASSFSSEGARNEKLFFGSGTQLSVL.

This clone was detected once. This chain connects TRBV5-1 to TRBJ1-1; 9 bases map to TRBD1. V was clipped by 0 bases and J by 10 bases; unmatched bases: 4. Germline loops: CDR1 SGHRS, CDR2 YFSETQ. The CDR3 extends over 13 amino acids. CDR3 sequence reads: CASSLGGQGLAFF. As DNA, the CDR3 is TGCGCCAGCAGCTTGGGGGGACAGGGCCTAGCTTTCTTT. Combining the CDR3 with reference TRBV5-1 and TRBJ1-1 gives the whole variable domain KAGVTQTPRYLIKTRGQQVTLSCSPISGHRSVSWYQQTPGQGLQFLFEYFSETQRNKGNFPGRFSGRQFSNSRSEMNVSTLELGDSALYLCASSLGGQGLAFFGQGTRLTVV.

This sequence joins TRBV19 and TRBJ1-2, with 8 positions matching TRBD1. The CDR3 covers 15 residues. Per germline, CDR1 LNHDA and CDR2 SQIVND (reference sequence). V lost 5 bases, J lost 0 bases, and 5 bases stayed unmatched. CDR3 residues: CASSSDRGANYGYTF. The CDR3 DNA sequence: TGTGCCAGTAGTTCCGACAGGGGAGCTAACTATGGCTACACCTTC.

This clone has only a few counts. V gene TRBV5-1 combines with J gene TRBJ1-2, with 10 bases fitting TRBD1. Per the germline V gene, CDR1 is SGHRS and CDR2 is YFSETQ. J was trimmed by 4 bases and V by 4 bases; bases with no gene match: 7. The CDR3 spans 15 residues. CDR3 loop: CASSHTTGGFYGYTF. In nucleotides, the CDR3 is TGCGCCAGCAGCCACACGACAGGGGGCTTCTATGGCTACACCTTC.

The V call is TRBV5-6, the J call TRBJ1-1; D is perhaps TRBD1 (6 bases). The V end lost 4 bases, the J end lost 1 base, and 8 bases lay between the germline ends. Per the germline V gene, CDR1 is SGHDT and CDR2 is YYEEEE. This CDR3 is built from 13 residues. CDR3 nucleotides: TGTGCCAGCAGCGTGGGACAGAACACTGAAGCTTTCTTT. As protein: CASSVGQNTEAFF.

CDR3 bases: TGTGCCTGGAGGGCAGTCTCCACCGGGGAGCTGTTTTTT. Translating gives CAWRAVSTGELFF. This sequence joins TRBV30 and TRBJ2-2; D is ambiguous. CDR1 GTSNPN and CDR2 SVGIG come from the germline V gene (reference sequence). The CDR3 loop spans 13 amino acids. The V end lost 3 bases, the J end lost 4 bases, and 9 bases lay between the germline ends.

In its sample, this clone was seen once. The rearrangement uses TRBV18 and TRBJ1-2; D possibly corresponds to TRBD1 (5 bases). V was trimmed by 3 bases and J by 8 bases, leaving 19 bases between them. The CDR3 has 15 residues. Germline values: CDR1 KGHSH, CDR2 LQKENI. The chain's CDR3 is CASSPGAAAGEGYTF. CDR3 coding DNA: TGTGCCAGCTCACCCGGTGCAGCCGCGGGGGAGGGCTACACCTTC.

For this clone: Different DNA sequences within this sample yield the same CDR3. The chain carries TRBV6-5 and TRBJ1-5, with TRBD1 matching over 7 bases. The germline V gene has CDR1 MNHEY and CDR2 SVGAGI. The junction had 6 bases not matched to a gene; V was cut back by 5 bases and J by 2 bases. The CDR3 is made up of 15 amino acids. CDR3 bases: TGTGCCAGCAGTCCCGACAGGGCCGGCAATCAGCCCCAGCATTTT. Its translation is CASSPDRAGNQPQHF.

The gene calls are TRBV18 and TRBJ2-7, with 9 bases fitting TRBD1. CDR1 KGHSH and CDR2 LQKENI come from the germline V gene. The CDR3 extends over 14 amino acids. V was clipped by 4 bases and J by 5 bases; unmatched bases: 6. CDR3 protein: CASSRHGTGNEQYF. Written as DNA, the CDR3 is TGTGCCAGCTCACGCCATGGGACAGGGAACGAGCAGTACTTC.

The rearrangement joins TRBV3-1 (or the pseudogene TRBV3-2) to TRBJ1-3, with 7 bases matching TRBD1. The V gene end was trimmed by 3 bases and the J gene end by 4 bases; junction bases not matched to a gene: 9. Germline V gene data show CDR1 as LGHDT and CDR2 as YNNKEL (reference sequence). The CDR3 extends over 16 amino acids. The CDR3 bases are TGTGCCAGCAGCCAGCGACAGGGATCGGCCGGAAACACCATATATTTT. Translating gives CASSQRQGSAGNTIYF.

The chain employs TRBV4-2 and TRBJ2-1; 8 bases match TRBD2. CDR1 is LGHNA and CDR2 is YNFKEQ in the germline V gene. The CDR3 covers 13 residues. V trimming: 4 bases; J trimming: 10 bases; junction bases outside the gene matches: 6. In nucleotides, the CDR3 is TGTGCCAGCAGCCCCGGGACTAGTTGGGAGCAGTTCTTC. Amino acid sequence: CASSPGTSWEQFF.

The chain combines TRBV7-9 with TRBJ1-5; D uncertain. Germline V gene data show CDR1 as SEHNR and CDR2 as FQNEAQ (reference sequence). V shed 2 bases and J shed 1 base, with 12 bases lying between them. The CDR3 runs 16 residues. As DNA, the CDR3 is TGTGCCAGCAGCTTATCGGTAGCCACGAGCAATCAGCCCCAGCATTTT. This codes for CASSLSVATSNQPQHF.

V gene TRBV19 combines with J gene TRBJ1-1, with TRBD1 identical over 7 bases. V shed 4 bases, J shed 3 bases, and the junction held 2 bases outside the gene matches. Germline CDR1 and CDR2: LNHDA and SQIVND (reference sequence). CDR3 length equals 13 residues. The DNA for the CDR3 is TGTGCCAGTAGTACCAGGGGGGACACTGAAGCTTTCTTT. This encodes CASSTRGDTEAFF.

This chain joins TRBV28 and TRBJ1-6, with D possibly TRBD1 on 6 matching bases. V was cut by 4 bases and J by 9 bases, with 10 bases left in between. There are 13 residues in the CDR3. Germline V lookup: CDR1 MDHEN, CDR2 SYDVKM. The CDR3 is CASSSGAGSPLHF. The CDR3 DNA follows: TGTGCCAGCAGTTCAGGGGCCGGTTCACCCCTCCACTTT.

The V gene is TRBV18, the J gene TRBJ2-3; D not resolved. CDR1 and CDR2 from the germline V gene are KGHSH and LQKENI. With 1 base removed from V and 5 bases from J, the gap between germline ends came to 7 bases. CDR3 length: 13 amino acids. The CDR3 sequence is CASSPLLGDTQYF. DNA of the CDR3: TGTGCCAGCTCACCACTACTTGGAGATACGCAGTATTTT.

The V gene is TRBV10-1, the J gene TRBJ2-1, with 7 bases aligning to TRBD2. Per germline, CDR1 WNHNN and CDR2 SYGVQD (reference sequence). J was trimmed by 14 bases and V by 6 bases; bases with no gene match: 13. The CDR3 contains 13 residues. The CDR3 region is CASSEGGQAGEFF. In DNA form, the CDR3 reads TGCGCCAGCAGCGAAGGTGGTCAGGCGGGGGAGTTCTTC.

In this sample, this clone turned up a few times. V usage is TRBV19 and J usage is TRBJ1-5, with 10 bases matching TRBD1. V lost 9 bases to trimming and J lost 1 base; unmatched junction nucleotides: 9. The germline V gene has CDR1 LNHDA and CDR2 SQIVND (reference sequence). The CDR3 spans 16 residues. CDR3 sequence: CASGTRDRGSNQPQHF. CDR3 in DNA: TGTGCCAGCGGGACCCGGGACAGGGGAAGCAATCAGCCCCAGCATTTT.

The chain joins TRBV7-2 to TRBJ1-2, with D unresolved. Trimming took 0 bases from V and 4 from J, leaving 18 bases between them. This CDR3 spans 17 amino acids. The germline V gene has CDR1 SGHTA and CDR2 FQGNSA. The CDR3 protein is CASSLAAAPGRGYGYTF. CDR3 nucleotides: TGTGCCAGCAGCTTAGCGGCGGCACCCGGACGGGGCTATGGCTACACCTTC.

The genes are TRBV5-1 and TRBJ2-5; 7 nucleotides align to TRBD1. J was trimmed by 4 bases and V by 0 bases; bases with no gene match: 6. The CDR3 extends over 15 amino acids. Germline V gene sequence: CDR1 SGHRS, CDR2 YFSETQ. The CDR3 nucleotides are TGCGCCAGCAGCTTGGAGGGGGCGCGCGGAGAGACCCAGTACTTC. Residues: CASSLEGARGETQYF.